What follows are 17 T cell receptor beta chains derived from one specimen sequenced in a study of vaccination effects on CD4 cells after COVID-19. The data were produced by immunoSEQ multiplex PCR, yet TCRdb's version contains in-frame clones alone and is incomplete. The sample has tens of thousands of clones, 73% seen once; the top ten hold approximately 33%. Using viral peptide pools, the ViraFEST assay grew out antigen-specific CD4+ T cells prior to sequencing. Having been cultured for under twelve days, the cells underwent CD4+ T cell isolation. Confirmation by PCR established that the person had SARS-CoV-2 infection between March and December 2020. These receptors are not linked to any known antigen. The input for sequencing was CD4+ T cells from PBMCs cultured with a peptide pool, taken before COVID-19 vaccination. The receptors were gathered from a human donor who had a prior SARS-CoV-2 infection.

The chain couples TRBV30 to TRBJ2-5, with a possible D match to TRBD2 (5 bases). This CDR3 contains 14 residues. Germline V gene sequence: CDR1 GTSNPN, CDR2 SVGIG (reference sequence). Trimming shortened V by 2 bases and J by 4 bases, and 14 bases separated the two germline ends. The CDR3 sequence is CAWSLLFGVETQYF. DNA for the CDR3: TGTGCCTGGAGTCTCCTTTTCGGGGTAGAGACCCAGTACTTC.

V is TRBV18 and J is TRBJ2-7; D uncertain. The CDR3 is 12 amino acids. Germline loops: CDR1 KGHSH, CDR2 LQKENI. Trimming shortened V by 5 bases and J by 7 bases, and 12 bases separated the two germline ends. CDR3 protein: CASSIVSGEQYF. CDR3 DNA sequence: TGTGCCAGCTCAATTGTAAGTGGAGAGCAGTACTTC.

This clone was counted between two and nine times. The rearrangement uses TRBV2 and TRBJ2-7; 7 bases fit TRBD2. Germline lookup yields CDR1 SNHLY and CDR2 FYNNEI. The CDR3 contains 12 residues. Trimming at V came to 11 bases and at J to 4 bases, leaving 8 bases not matched to a gene. The CDR3 region is CAGSAGRYEQYF. In DNA, the CDR3 is TGTGCCGGATCAGCGGGGAGGTACGAGCAGTACTTC.

The rearrangement uses TRBV11-1 and TRBJ1-1; D remains unclear. The CDR3 spans 14 residues. Deletions cut 5 bases from V and 6 bases from J, with 16 bases between. The germline gives CDR1 SGHAT, CDR2 FQDESV (reference sequence). The CDR3 reads CASSRGELEAEAFF. CDR3 DNA: TGTGCCAGCAGCCGGGGAGAATTAGAGGCTGAAGCTTTCTTT. The full variable domain, in which reference TRBV11-1 and TRBJ1-1 provide the parts outside the CDR3, is EAEVAQSPRYKITEKSQAVAFWCDPISGHATLYWYRQILGQGPELLVQFQDESVVDDSQLPKDRFSAERLKGVDSTLKIQPAELGDSAMYLCASSRGELEAEAFFGQGTRLTVV.

The V call is TRBV12-5, the J call TRBJ2-5, with TRBD2 matching 9 bases. Trimming at V came to 11 bases and at J to 2 bases, leaving 12 bases not matched to a gene. The CDR3 is 15 amino acids. The germline V gene encodes CDR1 LGHNT and CDR2 FRNRAP. The CDR3 bases are TGTGCTGTAAGCGGCGGGACTAGCTCTCAAGAGACCCAGTACTTC. It encodes CAVSGGTSSQETQYF.

The V gene is TRBV5-1, the J gene TRBJ1-2; 9 positions match TRBD1. The CDR3 covers 14 residues. CDR1 and CDR2 from the germline V gene are SGHRS and YFSETQ. V lost 2 bases to trimming and J lost 4 bases; unmatched junction nucleotides: 3. The CDR3: CASSLWTGAYGYTF. CDR3 coding DNA: TGCGCCAGCAGCTTATGGACAGGGGCCTATGGCTACACCTTC.

The chain employs TRBV6-5 and TRBJ2-2; 7 positions match TRBD1. The CDR3 length is 16 residues. Germline V gene data show CDR1 as MNHEY and CDR2 as SVGAGI. Germline trimming cut 1 base from V and 6 bases from J; bases unmatched to any gene: 8. The CDR3 loop is CASSYLGAGGPGELFF. The CDR3 DNA reads TGTGCCAGCAGTTACTTGGGGGCAGGGGGACCCGGGGAGCTGTTTTTT.

V and J are TRBV5-4 and TRBJ2-5, with D perhaps TRBD2 (7 bases). Trimming left V 3 bases short and J 5 bases short, with 17 bases between. Germline lookup yields CDR1 SGHNT and CDR2 YYREEE (reference sequence). The CDR3 contains 15 residues. As DNA, the CDR3 is TGTGCCAGCAGCTCTTCGAGGGGGGGGGAGGAGACCCAGTACTTC. Its protein is CASSSSRGGEETQYF.

The rearrangement uses TRBV6-1 and TRBJ2-5; 14 bases are a match to TRBD2. J was trimmed by 5 bases and V by 4 bases; bases with no gene match: 9. This CDR3 comprises 17 residues. Germline V lookup: CDR1 MNHNS, CDR2 SASEGT. The CDR3 DNA sequence: TGTGCCAGCAGTGGTTGGACTAGCGGGGGGTATGAGGAGACCCAGTACTTC. Translating it yields CASSGWTSGGYEETQYF.

This sequence joins TRBV4-1 and TRBJ2-5; tentatively, D is TRBD2 (5 bases). V was shortened by 1 base and J by 5 bases, with 17 bases between the two germline ends. CDR1 is MGHRA and CDR2 is YSYEKL in the germline V gene. The CDR3 runs 16 residues. The CDR3 coding sequence is TGCGCCAGCAGCCAAGGCTCCACCCGGGGAACGGAGACCCAGTACTTC. Translated: CASSQGSTRGTETQYF.

The chain combines TRBV15 with TRBJ1-1; no clear D. Per germline, CDR1 LNHNV and CDR2 YYDKDF (reference sequence). The CDR3 loop spans 16 amino acids. Trimming pared 3 bases from V and 1 base from J, leaving 15 bases between. The CDR3 region has the DNA TGTGCCACCAGCAGGGGGTATGGCAGACCGAACACTGAAGCTTTCTTT. Its translation is CATSRGYGRPNTEAFF.

The chain employs TRBV4-3 and TRBJ2-7, with D maybe TRBD1 (5 bases). CDR1 LGHNA and CDR2 YSLEER come from the germline V gene. V was trimmed by 0 bases and J by 7 bases, leaving 13 bases between them. CDR3 length: 14 amino acids. In DNA, the CDR3 is TGCGCCAGCAGCCAAGAGATGGACAATCGGGAGCAGTACTTC. Protein product: CASSQEMDNREQYF.

The J gene is TRBJ2-3, the V gene TRBV7-9; D is possibly TRBD1 or TRBD2 (5 bases each). Trimming pared 5 bases from V and 8 bases from J, leaving 17 bases between. Germline V gene sequence: CDR1 SEHNR, CDR2 FQNEAQ (reference sequence). The CDR3 consists of 14 residues. CDR3 nucleotide sequence: TGTGCCAGCAGCATCGGGACGACGCTACCTACGCAGTATTTT. Protein product: CASSIGTTLPTQYF. Based on the CDR3 plus reference TRBV7-9 and TRBJ2-3, the full variable domain is DTGVSQNPRHKITKRGQNVTFRCDPISEHNRLYWYRQTLGQGPEFLTYFQNEAQLEKSRLLSDRFSAERPKGSFSTLEIQRTEQGDSAMYLCASSIGTTLPTQYFGPGTRLTVL.

Note on this clone: A read error may produce the germline difference seen at one junction end. J is TRBJ1-4 and V is TRBV7-7, with 11 bases aligning to TRBD1. Germline V gives CDR1 SSHAT, CDR2 FNYEAQ (reference sequence). The CDR3 sequence is 16 residues long. CDR3 amino acids: CASSPGDGQGAGILFF. The CDR3 DNA follows: TGTGCTAGCAGCCCCGGCGACGGACAGGGGGCTGGGATACTGTTTTTT.

The chain joins TRBV18 to TRBJ2-3; a weak D match, TRBD1 (6 bases). The V gene lost 5 bases and the J gene lost 1 base, with 13 bases spanning the gap. CDR3 length: 15 residues. CDR1 KGHSH and CDR2 LQKENI come from the germline V gene. The DNA of the CDR3 is TGTGCCAGCTCATACAGGGCCACACGCACAGATACGCAGTATTTT. It is translated as CASSYRATRTDTQYF.

This chain links TRBV3-1 (or the pseudogene TRBV3-2) with TRBJ2-5; 10 positions agree with TRBD2. The germline CDR1 and CDR2 sequences are LGHDT and YNNKEL (reference sequence). The V gene end was trimmed by 0 bases and the J gene end by 5 bases; junction bases not matched to a gene: 9. The CDR3 contains 17 residues. As DNA, the CDR3 is TGTGCCAGCAGCCAAGATCGGGCTAGCGGGAGTGGGGAGACCCAGTACTTC. It is translated as CASSQDRASGSGETQYF.

This chain links TRBV4-1 with TRBJ2-3; 12 positions match TRBD2. This CDR3 spans 17 amino acids. J lost 4 bases, V lost 2 bases, and 7 bases had no gene match. Looked up from germline, CDR1 is MGHRA and CDR2 is YSYEKL. The DNA of the CDR3 is TGCGCCAGCAGCCAAAAAGCTAGCGGGGGGGCCGCAGATACGCAGTATTTT. Its translation: CASSQKASGGAADTQYF.